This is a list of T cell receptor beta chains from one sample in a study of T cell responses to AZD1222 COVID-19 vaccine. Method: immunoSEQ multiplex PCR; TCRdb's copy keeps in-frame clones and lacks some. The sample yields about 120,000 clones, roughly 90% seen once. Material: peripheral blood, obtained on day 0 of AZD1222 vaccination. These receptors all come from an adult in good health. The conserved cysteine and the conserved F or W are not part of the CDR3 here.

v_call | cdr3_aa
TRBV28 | ASSSGDLLGREAF
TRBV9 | ASSVGLAGLETQY
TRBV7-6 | ASSFRDPLH
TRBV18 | ASSPSTTPRGNYGYT
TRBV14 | ASSHGTHPYGYT
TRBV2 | ASRDNSYNEQF
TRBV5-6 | ASSLDSTWGYT
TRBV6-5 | ASSYSRLGDSPLH
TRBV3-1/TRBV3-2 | ASSQGVVGRNNEQF
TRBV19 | ASSIRPNYGYT
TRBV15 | ATSRGAGSYEQY
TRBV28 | ASSLAIFTYEQY
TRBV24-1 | ATSDPGQGNTEAF
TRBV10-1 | ASSPGQGFGTQY
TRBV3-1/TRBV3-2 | ASSQWGTNNYGYT
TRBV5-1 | ASRDASGANVLT
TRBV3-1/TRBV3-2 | ASSQAPPRSYEQY
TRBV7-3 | ASSWGANTEAF
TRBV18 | ASSRGRQGQIQETQY
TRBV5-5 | ASSLDVGRGSSPLH
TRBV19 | ASSISLHRDINTEAF
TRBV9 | ASSKQTMNTEAF
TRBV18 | ASSGTSPGNEQF
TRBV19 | ASSIADTVSYEQY
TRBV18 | ASSADRAYEQY
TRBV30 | AWSVLEVGTEAF
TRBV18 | ASSPRGNQPQH
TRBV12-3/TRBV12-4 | AAGGGQPQH
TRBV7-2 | ASSPGHPGDTIY
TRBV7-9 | ASSPGMNTEAF
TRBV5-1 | ASSSGTGTNNSPLH
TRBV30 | AWSVIRGGQPQH
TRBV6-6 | EREGRAGELF
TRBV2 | ASSLWNQGSGNTIY
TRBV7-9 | ASSFSQSNEKLF